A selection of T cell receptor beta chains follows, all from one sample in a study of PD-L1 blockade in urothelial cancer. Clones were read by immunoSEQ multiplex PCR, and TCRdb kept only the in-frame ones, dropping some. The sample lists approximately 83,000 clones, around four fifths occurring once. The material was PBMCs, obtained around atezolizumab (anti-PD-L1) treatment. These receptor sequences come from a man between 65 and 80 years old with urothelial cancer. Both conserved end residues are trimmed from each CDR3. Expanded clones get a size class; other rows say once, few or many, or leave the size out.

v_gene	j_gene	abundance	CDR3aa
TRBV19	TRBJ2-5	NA	ATRLAPKETQY
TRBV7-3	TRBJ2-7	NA	ASSPTSDPTYEQY
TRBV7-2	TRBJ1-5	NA	ASSLAHGGAGGQPQH
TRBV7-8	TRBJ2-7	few	ASSLDRGPYEQY
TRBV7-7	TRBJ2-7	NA	ASSSSRYGAYEQY
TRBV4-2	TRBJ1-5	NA	ASKRSREVEPQH
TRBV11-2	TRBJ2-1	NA	ASSFGLAGPYNEQF
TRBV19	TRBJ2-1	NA	AAKAGGGRANEQF
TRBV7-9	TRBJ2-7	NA	ASTPYSGPYEQY
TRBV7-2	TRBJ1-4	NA	ASSPRGATNEKLF
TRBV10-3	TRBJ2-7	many	AISGTSGGGEQY
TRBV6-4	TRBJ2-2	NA	ASSELAGGTGELF
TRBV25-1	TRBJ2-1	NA	ASTKSGTSGYNEQF
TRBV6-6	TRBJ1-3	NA	ASSYNQISGNTIY
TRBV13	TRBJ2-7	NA	ASSLSIGGRANEQY
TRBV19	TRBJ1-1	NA	ASTTVAEAF
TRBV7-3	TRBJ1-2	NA	ASSLTPGLYGYT
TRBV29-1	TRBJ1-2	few	SVDFTAGGNYGYT
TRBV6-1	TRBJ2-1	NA	ASRLDRASSNEQF
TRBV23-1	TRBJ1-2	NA	ASSQYSGRVT